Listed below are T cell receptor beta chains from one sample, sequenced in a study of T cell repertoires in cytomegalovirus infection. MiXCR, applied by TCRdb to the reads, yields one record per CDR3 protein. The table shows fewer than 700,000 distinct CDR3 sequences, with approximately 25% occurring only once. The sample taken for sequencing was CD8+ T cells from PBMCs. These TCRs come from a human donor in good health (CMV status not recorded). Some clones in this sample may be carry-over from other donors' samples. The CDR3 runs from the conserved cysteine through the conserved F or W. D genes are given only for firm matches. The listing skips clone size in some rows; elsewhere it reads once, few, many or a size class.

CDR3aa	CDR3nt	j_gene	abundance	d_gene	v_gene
CASSPSQTGWNEQFF	TGTGCCAGCAGCCCCTCTCAGACAGGATGGAATGAGCAGTTCTTC	TRBJ2-1	NA	NA	TRBV7-1
CASTAGGETEQFF	TGTGCCAGCACCGCTGGAGGGGAAACTGAGCAGTTCTTC	TRBJ2-1	many	NA	TRBV7-2
CASSLAGGGDDEAFF	TGTGCCAGCAGCCTCGCGGGAGGGGGCGATGATGAAGCTTTCTTT	TRBJ1-1	NA	TRBD1	TRBV7-9
CASSLLEYRTEAFF	TGTGCCAGCAGCTTGCTAGAGTATAGGACTGAAGCTTTCTTT	TRBJ1-1	few	NA	TRBV7-9
CASSHQGHNNQPQHF	TGTGCCAGCAGTCATCAAGGACACAACAATCAGCCCCAGCATTTT	TRBJ1-5	many	NA	TRBV7-9
CASSLGTGVYNEQFF	TGTGCCAGCAGCTTAGGGACAGGGGTCTACAATGAGCAGTTCTTC	TRBJ2-1	many	TRBD1	TRBV7-6
CASATLMDGNEQFF	TGTGCCAGCGCTACGCTCATGGACGGCAATGAGCAGTTCTTC	TRBJ2-1	NA	NA	TRBV2
CASTGNLNTGELFF	TGTGCCAGCACCGGAAACCTAAACACCGGGGAGCTGTTTTTT	TRBJ2-2	NA	NA	TRBV2
CSARAGGLSSGANVLTF	TGCAGTGCTAGAGCCGGGGGACTGAGCTCTGGGGCCAACGTCCTGACTTTC	TRBJ2-6	few	NA	TRBV20-1
CASGFTGGGSSNEKLFF	TGTGCTAGTGGTTTTACAGGGGGCGGTAGCTCTAATGAAAAACTGTTTTTT	TRBJ1-4	many	TRBD1	TRBV12-5
CASSQESVTIGTDTQYF	TGTGCCAGCAGCCAAGAGTCGGTTACGATTGGGACAGATACGCAGTATTTT	TRBJ2-3	NA	NA	TRBV14
CSAGRVNEKLFF	TGCAGCGCGGGCAGGGTTAATGAAAAACTGTTTTTT	TRBJ1-4	NA	NA	TRBV29-1
CASSISQSSGNTIYF	TGTGCCAGTAGTATCAGTCAGAGCTCTGGAAACACCATATATTTT	TRBJ1-3	few	NA	TRBV19
CASYWTGPNTGELFF	TGTGCCAGCTATTGGACAGGGCCGAACACCGGGGAGCTGTTTTTT	TRBJ2-2	many	TRBD1	TRBV7-2
CSARETSGNTGELFF	TGCAGTGCTAGAGAAACTAGCGGCAACACCGGGGAGCTGTTTTTT	TRBJ2-2	NA	TRBD2	TRBV20-1
CASSYSPGGGGYGELFF	TGTGCCAGCAGTTATTCCCCAGGGGGTGGAGGGTACGGGGAGCTGTTTTTT	TRBJ2-2	few	NA	TRBV6-5
CASILGSHSYQETQYF	TGTGCCAGCATCTTAGGCTCCCACTCGTACCAAGAGACCCAGTACTTC	TRBJ2-5	many	NA	TRBV2
CASSQVADSYNEQFF	TGTGCCAGCAGCCAAGTGGCAGACTCCTACAATGAGCAGTTCTTC	TRBJ2-1	NA	NA	TRBV14
CASSVSGLRTHEQYF	TGTGCCAGCAGCGTATCGGGGTTAAGGACCCACGAGCAGTACTTC	TRBJ2-7	NA	NA	TRBV9
CASSYPSGGYGTDTQYF	TGTGCCAGCAGTTACCCTAGCGGGGGATACGGCACAGATACGCAGTATTTT	TRBJ2-3	NA	TRBD2	TRBV6-6
CASSQDREETQYF	TGCGCCAGCAGCCAAGATAGGGAAGAGACCCAGTACTTC	TRBJ2-5	many	NA	TRBV4-1
CSFGTAEKLFF	TGCAGCTTCGGGACAGCGGAAAAACTGTTTTTT	TRBJ1-4	NA	TRBD1	TRBV29-1
CASSVDRGSEQFF	TGTGCCAGCAGCGTGGACAGGGGTAGTGAGCAGTTCTTC	TRBJ2-1	many	TRBD1	TRBV7-2
CASSLPTLGTDQETQYF	TGTGCCAGCAGCTTACCCACCCTCGGAACAGATCAAGAGACCCAGTACTTC	TRBJ2-5	many	NA	TRBV7-8
CASSLKRGPRVEQFF	TGTGCCAGCAGCTTAAAGAGGGGGCCTAGGGTTGAGCAGTTCTTC	TRBJ2-1	NA	TRBD1	TRBV14
CASSSTGESSGANVLTF	TGTGCCAGCAGTTCGACAGGGGAAAGCTCTGGGGCCAACGTCCTGACTTTC	TRBJ2-6	few	TRBD1	TRBV28
CAAGDNQETQYF	TGTGCCGCCGGGGACAACCAAGAGACCCAGTACTTC	TRBJ2-5	NA	NA	TRBV6-5
CASRDTRRGVDNEQFF	TGTGCCAGCAGGGATACTAGGCGGGGGGTAGACAATGAGCAGTTCTTC	TRBJ2-1	many	TRBD2	TRBV2
CAGGHRLDGTDTQYF	TGTGCCGGCGGACACCGGTTGGACGGCACAGATACGCAGTATTTT	TRBJ2-3	few	NA	TRBV6-1
CASSYSKKGTEQYF	TGTGCCAGCAGTTACTCGAAGAAGGGTACCGAGCAGTACTTC	TRBJ2-7	few	NA	TRBV6-2/TRBV6-3
CASSFTSDQETQYF	TGTGCCAGCAGCTTCACTAGCGATCAAGAGACCCAGTACTTC	TRBJ2-5	many	TRBD2	TRBV7-2
CASSFGQGVTDTQYF	TGTGCCAGCAGCTTTGGACAGGGGGTTACAGATACGCAGTATTTT	TRBJ2-3	many	TRBD1	TRBV7-9
CASSIPGELFF	TGTGCCAGCAGTATTCCCGGGGAGCTGTTTTTT	TRBJ2-2	few	NA	TRBV6-2/TRBV6-3
CASSTRGALGNEQFF	TGTGCCAGCAGCACGCGGGGGGCCCTAGGGAATGAGCAGTTCTTC	TRBJ2-1	NA	TRBD2	TRBV28
CASKGRGEETQYF	TGTGCCAGCAAGGGCAGGGGTGAAGAGACCCAGTACTTC	TRBJ2-5	NA	NA	TRBV7-4
CASSLEAGGWNEQFF	TGTGCCAGCAGCTTAGAGGCGGGGGGGTGGAATGAGCAGTTCTTC	TRBJ2-1	many	TRBD2	TRBV7-2
CSVEDFPGQTPSNEQFF	TGCAGCGTTGAAGATTTTCCGGGACAGACCCCATCCAATGAGCAGTTCTTC	TRBJ2-1	few	TRBD1	TRBV29-1